One and the same sample provided the 25 T cell receptor beta chains below, sequenced in a study of T-cell reconstitution after alpha-beta-depleted transplantation in children. Unique molecular identifiers featured in how the TCRbeta library was prepared. MiXCR was run by TCRdb on the PCR reads, yielding one entry per CDR3 protein. The profile shows about 610,000 distinct CDR3 sequences, 8% to 11% of them singletons. The specimen comprised PBMCs from the stem cell graft donor, sampled from the stem cell graft. The receptor source for this set is a human donor who donated a stem cell graft to a child with acute myeloid leukemia.

The CDR3 reads CASSWGRLLNEQFF. The CDR3 bases are TGTGCCAGCAGTTGGGGGCGCCTTCTCAATGAGCAGTTCTTC. The gene calls are TRBV6-2 or TRBV6-3 and TRBJ2-1; tentative D call: TRBD1 (6 bases). The CDR3 length is 14 residues. V lost 4 bases and J lost 6, with 13 bases in between. From germline, CDR1 is MNHEY and CDR2 SVGEGT.

The table lists this clonotype with a few counts. The chain has TRBV27 and TRBJ2-2; D gene ambiguous. Germline lookup yields CDR1 MNHEY and CDR2 SMNVEV (reference sequence). Trimming removed 7 bases from V and 4 bases from J, with 10 bases in between. The CDR3 runs to 13 residues. The CDR3 spells CASNETVTGELFF. The DNA for the CDR3 is TGTGCCAGCAATGAGACGGTCACCGGGGAGCTGTTTTTT.

This chain connects TRBV13 to TRBJ2-7; D may be TRBD1 (6 bases). V was trimmed by 5 bases and J by 5 bases, leaving 16 bases between them. Germline lookup yields CDR1 PRHDT and CDR2 FYEKMQ (reference sequence). The CDR3 loop spans 14 amino acids. The CDR3 bases are TGTGCCAGCAGCCCGAAGGGGGACACGGACGAGCAGTACTTC. This translates into CASSPKGDTDEQYF.

Ten or more counts support this clonotype. V and J are TRBV6-5 and TRBJ2-1, with 12 bases that match TRBD2. Trimming cost V 9 bases and J 2 bases; bases outside gene matches: 20. Germline V gene sequence: CDR1 MNHEY, CDR2 SVGAGI. CDR3 size: 20 residues. CDR3 in DNA: TGTGCCAGTGGACTAGCGGGACCATCTACCAATGCCGGCCCCTACAATGAGCAGTTCTTC. Protein sequence: CASGLAGPSTNAGPYNEQFF.

This clonotype was detected a few times. CDR3 DNA sequence: TGCACTCTTCAGGAGAGCTCCTACAATGAGCAGTTCTTC. As protein: CTLQESSYNEQFF. V usage is TRBV20-1 and J usage is TRBJ2-1; D ambiguous. This CDR3 has 13 residues. CDR1 is DFQATT, CDR2 SNEGSKA, per germline (reference sequence).

This clonotype has a count of ten or more. The chain has TRBV4-3 and TRBJ2-1; D is ambiguous. This CDR3 has 17 residues. V shed 0 bases and J shed 4 bases, with 16 bases lying between them. The germline V gene encodes CDR1 LGHNA and CDR2 YSLEER. CDR3 loop: CASSQDQANEEYNEQFF. The CDR3 DNA is TGCGCCAGCAGCCAAGATCAAGCGAACGAGGAATACAATGAGCAGTTCTTC.

At least ten counts were recorded for this clonotype. The chain employs TRBV7-9 and TRBJ2-1, with D possibly being TRBD1 (6 bases). V gave up 4 bases and J gave up 0 bases, with 10 bases separating them. Germline V gene sequence: CDR1 SEHNR, CDR2 FQNEAQ (reference sequence). The CDR3 loop spans 15 amino acids. CDR3 DNA: TGTGCCAGCAGCTGGGACATAAGCTCCTACAATGAGCAGTTCTTC. Encoded protein: CASSWDISSYNEQFF.

The rearrangement links TRBV7-8 to TRBJ1-1; 10 bases are a match to TRBD1. CDR3 length: 16 residues. V lost 5 bases to trimming and J lost 3 bases; unmatched junction nucleotides: 9. The V gene's germline CDR1 is SGHVS and CDR2 FQNEAQ. The CDR3 nucleotides are TGTGCCAGCAGCATGGGACAGGGGTTTGCTTACACTGAAGCTTTCTTT. Encoded protein: CASSMGQGFAYTEAFF.

The rearrangement joins TRBV27 to TRBJ2-1; 9 nucleotides agree with TRBD1. CDR3 length: 14 amino acids. Germline CDR1 and CDR2: MNHEY and SMNVEV (reference sequence). V lost 5 bases to trimming and J lost 4 bases; unmatched junction nucleotides: 3. The CDR3 loop reads CASSRDREYNEQFF. Written as DNA, the CDR3 is TGTGCCAGCAGTAGGGACAGGGAATACAATGAGCAGTTCTTC.

This clonotype was seen at least ten times. The rearrangement uses TRBV27 and TRBJ2-2; TRBD2 matches at 9 bases. The CDR3 consists of 15 residues. V lost 4 bases and J lost 4; bases outside the gene matches: 4. Per the germline V gene, CDR1 is MNHEY and CDR2 is SMNVEV (reference sequence). The CDR3: CASSSLAGTTGELFF. CDR3 coding DNA: TGTGCCAGCAGTTCCCTAGCGGGAACCACCGGGGAGCTGTTTTTT.

The chain recombines TRBV7-6 with TRBJ2-3, with 8 bases lining up with TRBD1. V gave up 5 bases and J gave up 4 bases; unmatched junction bases: 14. The CDR3 is 17 amino acids. Looked up from germline, CDR1 is SGHVS and CDR2 is FNYEAQ. CDR3 in amino acids: CASSPLIGQGAPDTQYF. Here the CDR3 DNA reads TGTGCCAGCAGCCCACTAATCGGGCAGGGGGCTCCAGATACGCAGTATTTT.

This clonotype was counted ten times or more. The chain combines TRBV29-1 with TRBJ2-7; perhaps TRBD2 as D (5 bases). Trimming removed 3 bases from V and 5 bases from J, with 11 bases in between. There are 12 residues in the CDR3. The germline gives CDR1 SQVTM, CDR2 ANQGSEA. CDR3: CSVDEGLDEQYF. For the CDR3, the DNA is TGCAGCGTTGATGAGGGATTGGACGAGCAGTACTTC.

There are a few counts of this clonotype. The V call is TRBV29-1, the J call TRBJ1-1, with TRBD1 matching 8 bases. The V gene end was trimmed by 6 bases and the J gene end by 5 bases; junction bases not matched to a gene: 14. Germline CDR1 and CDR2: SQVTM and ANQGSEA. CDR3 length equals 15 residues. CDR3 bases: TGCAGCGTCCAGGGGGCAGGGTTAGGGAGTACTGAAGCTTTCTTT. It translates to CSVQGAGLGSTEAFF.

This clonotype has a count of ten or more. The rearrangement uses TRBV7-3 and TRBJ2-4; 8 nucleotides align to TRBD2. The CDR3 has 16 residues. The V segment lost 0 bases and the J segment 7 bases; nucleotides outside the gene matches: 8. CDR1 and CDR2 (germline): SGHTA, FQGTGA. As DNA, the CDR3 is TGTGCCAGCAGCTTAACGGGGGGACTAGTGGGGAACATTCAGTACTTC. The encoded protein is CASSLTGGLVGNIQYF.

This clonotype has a handful of counts. The chain uses TRBV9 and TRBJ2-6, with D perhaps TRBD1 (7 bases). The CDR3 runs 17 residues. The V end lost 3 bases, the J end lost 2 bases, and 15 bases lay between the germline ends. Germline V lookup: CDR1 SGDLS, CDR2 YYNGEE. The CDR3 coding sequence is TGTGCCAGCAGCGCTAATGCCAGGGGGGCTGGGGCCAACGTCCTGACTTTC. Protein: CASSANARGAGANVLTF.

The rearrangement uses TRBV28 and TRBJ1-1; possibly TRBD1 for D (6 bases). CDR1 and CDR2 (germline): MDHEN, SYDVKM. Trimming stripped 4 bases from V and 0 bases from J, with 12 bases between. The CDR3 totals 15 residues. As DNA, the CDR3 is TGTGCCAGCAGTTCCGACGGGGGCATGAACACTGAAGCTTTCTTT. Its protein is CASSSDGGMNTEAFF. Full variable domain (missing parts from reference TRBV28 and TRBJ1-1): DVKVTQSSRYLVKRTGEKVFLECVQDMDHENMFWYRQDPGLGLRLIYFSYDVKMKEKGDIPEGYSVSREKKERFSLILESASTNQTSMYLCASSSDGGMNTEAFFGQGTRLTVV.

This clonotype turned up a few times. This chain links TRBV25-1 with TRBJ2-1; 8 positions match TRBD1. J was trimmed by 4 bases and V by 6 bases; bases with no gene match: 11. The CDR3 spans 16 residues. Germline CDR1 MGHDK, CDR2 SYGVNS. The CDR3 DNA follows: TGTGCCAGCAGAGGAGGAAGGGACAGGCCTTACAATGAGCAGTTCTTC. This gives the protein CASRGGRDRPYNEQFF.

The chain is built from TRBV5-1 and TRBJ2-1; TRBD2 might be the D (6 bases). V dropped 4 bases and J dropped 3 bases, with 17 bases sitting between them. Germline CDR1 SGHRS, CDR2 YFSETQ. The length of the CDR3 is 16 residues. The CDR3 loop is CASSPSGGGNYNEQFF. CDR3 coding DNA: TGCGCCAGCAGCCCCTCTGGAGGAGGGAACTACAATGAGCAGTTCTTC.

This clonotype occurred many times. This chain connects TRBV3-1 to TRBJ2-7; 10 bases agree with TRBD2. CDR1 is LGHDT, CDR2 YNNKEL, per germline (reference sequence). This CDR3 has 14 amino acids. V lost 1 base to trimming and J lost 5 bases; unmatched junction nucleotides: 2. CDR3 sequence reads: CASSQASGGDEQYF. CDR3 DNA: TGTGCCAGCAGCCAAGCTAGCGGGGGCGACGAGCAGTACTTC.

V usage is TRBV19 and J usage is TRBJ2-1, with D perhaps TRBD2 (6 bases). Germline V gives CDR1 LNHDA, CDR2 SQIVND (reference sequence). CDR3 size: 16 residues. Trimming shortened V by 5 bases and J by 0 bases, and 14 bases separated the two germline ends. The CDR3 coding sequence is TGTGCCAGTAGTGGAACGGACGGGAGCTCCTACAATGAGCAGTTCTTC. Its protein product is CASSGTDGSSYNEQFF.

The table lists this clonotype with many counts. A read error may account for a junction end that differs from germline. This rearrangement joins TRBV12-3 or TRBV12-4 to TRBJ2-7; 9 bases are shared with TRBD2. This CDR3 is 15 amino acids long. CDR3 loop: CASSHSGRRGYEEYF. DNA of the CDR3: TGTGCCAGCAGTCATAGCGGGAGAAGGGGCTACGAGGAGTACTTC.

A remark on this clonotype: At one end the junction does not follow the germline gene, possibly because of a read error. The chain couples TRBV12-3 or TRBV12-4 to TRBJ1-3; D is uncertain. The length of the CDR3 is 11 residues. Here the CDR3 reads CASSLGRPTDF. The CDR3 coding sequence is TGTGCCAGCAGCCTCGGGCGTCCCACCGACTTT.

The chain couples TRBV7-9 to TRBJ1-5; 8 bases map to TRBD1. J was trimmed by 7 bases and V by 5 bases; bases with no gene match: 4. The germline V gene has CDR1 SEHNR and CDR2 FQNEAQ (reference sequence). This CDR3 is built from 13 residues. The CDR3, as DNA: TGTGCCAGCAGCGACAGGGGAGAGCAGCCCCAGCATTTT. This encodes CASSDRGEQPQHF.

This clonotype was recorded many times. For the CDR3, the DNA is TGTGCCATCAGCGCTAGCGGCGCGAACACCGGGGAGCTGTTTTTT. Its protein is CAISASGANTGELFF. The rearrangement joins TRBV10-3 to TRBJ2-2; 7 bases agree with TRBD2. The CDR3 contains 15 residues. Losses at the gene ends were 6 bases for V and 0 bases for J; bases not matched to a gene: 4. Germline V CDR1 and CDR2: ENHRY, SYGVKD.

This clonotype came up many times. The gene calls are TRBV29-1 and TRBJ2-6; D is tentatively TRBD1 or TRBD2 (5 bases each). V lost 6 bases, J lost 0 bases, and 9 bases lay in between. The V gene's germline CDR1 is SQVTM and CDR2 ANQGSEA. This CDR3 is 14 amino acids long. The CDR3, as DNA: TGCAGCGTCGCAGGGACCTCTGGGGCCAACGTCCTGACTTTC. Translating it yields CSVAGTSGANVLTF.